The 15 T cell receptor beta chains below come from one sample, sequenced in a study of CD8 T cells in ankylosing spondylitis (TCRdb year 2017). The paper as a whole reports these results and caveats: A TCR beta motif made up of several highly homologous amino acid variants appeared to be characteristic of blood from ankylosing spondylitis patients.

The library was generated by 5' RACE. Sequencing used an Illumina HiSeq 2500. TCRdb reprocessed the public reads (quality trimming at Q25 with fastp, clone calling with MiXCR) and kept in-frame beta chains. Each record represents a unique CDR3 protein, reported with the most common genes and DNA among its rows. This sample is represented by about 440,000 distinct CDR3 sequences; under 20% of them were singletons. Of the sample, 0.95% to 1.1% is held by the ten largest clones. Their specific antigens are unknown. What was sequenced was blood, either unsorted or a sorted T cell fraction (not recorded which). These receptors were taken from a male donor with ankylosing spondylitis.

This clonotype was recorded a few times. This chain connects TRBV6-5 to TRBJ2-7; perhaps TRBD2 as D (6 bases). Looked up from germline, CDR1 is MNHEY and CDR2 is SVGAGI. The CDR3 totals 14 residues. Deletions cut 4 bases from V and 0 bases from J, with 10 bases between. The DNA of the CDR3 is TGTGCCAGCAGTTGGGATAGCGGCTCCTACGAGCAGTACTTC. This codes for CASSWDSGSYEQYF.

This chain uses TRBV7-2 with TRBJ2-7; 12 bases align to TRBD2. V shed 3 bases, J shed 3 bases, and the junction held 9 bases outside the gene matches. The CDR3 runs to 17 residues. Germline CDR1 SGHTA, CDR2 FQGNSA. The CDR3 sequence is CASSFRPSGGAHYEQYF. In DNA form, the CDR3 reads TGTGCCAGCAGCTTTCGGCCTAGCGGGGGGGCCCACTACGAGCAGTACTTC. Variable domain in full (rest from reference TRBV7-2 and TRBJ2-7): GAGVSQSPSNKVTEKGKDVELRCDPISGHTALYWYRQSLGQGLEFLIYFQGNSAPDKSGLPSDRFSAERTGGSVSTLTIQRTQQEDSAVYLCASSFRPSGGAHYEQYFGPGTRLTVT.

The chain uses TRBV20-1 and TRBJ1-1; D uncertain. Germline values: CDR1 DFQATT, CDR2 SNEGSKA (reference sequence). Trimming removed 4 bases from V and 6 bases from J, with 18 bases in between. There are 14 residues in the CDR3. CDR3 DNA sequence: TGCAGTGCTAAACTCGTAGGCATTTTATCTGAAGCTTTCTTT. This sequence encodes CSAKLVGILSEAFF.

This clonotype showed up just a few times. The chain couples TRBV5-4 to TRBJ2-2; 8 bases match TRBD1. CDR3 length equals 15 residues. Losses at the gene ends were 3 bases for V and 4 bases for J; bases not matched to a gene: 5. Germline V lookup: CDR1 SGHNT, CDR2 YYREEE (reference sequence). Here the CDR3 reads CASSSRQGSTGELFF. CDR3 coding DNA: TGTGCCAGCAGCTCTCGACAGGGGTCCACCGGGGAGCTGTTTTTT. The full variable domain, rest sourced from reference TRBV5-4 and TRBJ2-2, is ETGVTQSPTHLIKTRGQQVTLRCSSQSGHNTVSWYQQALGQGPQFIFQYYREEENGRGNFPPRFSGLQFPNYSSELNVNALELDDSALYLCASSSRQGSTGELFFGEGSRLTVL.

This clonotype was detected many times. The rearrangement links TRBV7-2 to TRBJ1-1; no reliable D call. V shed 6 bases and J shed 5 bases, with 7 bases lying between them. The CDR3 contains 11 residues. Germline assignment: CDR1 SGHTA and CDR2 FQGNSA. In DNA, the CDR3 is TGTGCCAGCAGTTTGAGGACTGAAGCTTTCTTT. This gives the protein CASSLRTEAFF.

The genes are TRBV7-9 and TRBJ2-3; D remains unclear. Germline V gives CDR1 SEHNR, CDR2 FQNEAQ (reference sequence). The CDR3 runs 13 residues. Trimming removed 5 bases from V and 10 bases from J, with 16 bases in between. The CDR3 sequence: CASSLPPSPSQYF. CDR3 nucleotides: TGTGCCAGCAGCCTCCCCCCCTCCCCTTCGCAGTATTTT.

This clonotype appeared a few times. The rearrangement joins TRBV2 to TRBJ1-5; no firm D call. V gave up 3 bases and J gave up 2 bases, with 8 bases separating them. Germline V gene lookup returns CDR1 SNHLY and CDR2 FYNNEI. This CDR3 is built from 14 residues. The CDR3 sequence is CASSDAWGNQPQHF. CDR3 DNA: TGTGCCAGCAGTGACGCGTGGGGCAATCAGCCCCAGCATTTT. Full variable domain (outside the CDR3, taken from reference TRBV2 and TRBJ1-5): EPEVTQTPSHQVTQMGQEVILRCVPISNHLYFYWYRQILGQKVEFLVSFYNNEISEKSEIFDDQFSVERPDGSNFTLKIRSTKLEDSAMYFCASSDAWGNQPQHFGDGTRLSIL.

The V call is TRBV12-3 or TRBV12-4, the J call TRBJ2-7; D ambiguous. Trimming removed 6 bases from V and 9 bases from J, with 12 bases in between. This CDR3 is built from 11 residues. CDR3 region: CASSPADLQYF. The CDR3 DNA reads as TGTGCCAGCAGCCCCGCGGATCTGCAGTACTTC.

Written as DNA, the CDR3 is TGTGCCAGTAGTACGGTTAAAGCGACCGGGTATGGCTACACCTTC. This codes for CASSTVKATGYGYTF. The rearrangement links TRBV19 to TRBJ1-2; D is uncertain. CDR1 and CDR2 (germline): LNHDA, SQIVND (reference sequence). The V end was cut by 4 bases, the J end by 5 bases, with 17 bases between. There are 15 residues in the CDR3.

This clonotype was seen more than once but under ten times. The rearrangement uses TRBV6-1 and TRBJ1-6, with TRBD1 as a possible D gene (6 bases). The CDR3 has 14 amino acids. V lost 7 bases and J lost 5, with 12 bases in between. Germline V gives CDR1 MNHNS, CDR2 SASEGT. The CDR3 DNA is TGTGCCAGCAACGTCGGGGGCGATAATTCACCCCTCCACTTT. Protein product: CASNVGGDNSPLHF.

In its sample, this clonotype was seen many times. The chain combines TRBV12-3 or TRBV12-4 with TRBJ2-1; D is perhaps TRBD2 (5 bases). The CDR3 sequence is 14 residues long. Trimming shortened V by 7 bases and J by 1 base, and 11 bases separated the two germline ends. Here the CDR3 reads CASTMRVSYNEQFF. DNA of the CDR3: TGTGCCAGCACCATGCGGGTATCCTACAATGAGCAGTTCTTC.

This clonotype has ten or more counts. The chain uses TRBV20-1 and TRBJ1-3; D call uncertain. The germline V gene encodes CDR1 DFQATT and CDR2 SNEGSKA (reference sequence). The V end was cut by 3 bases, the J end by 4 bases, with 10 bases between. This CDR3 has 13 amino acids. The CDR3 DNA is TGCAGTGCTAGCCCGGGGTCCGGAAACACCATATATTTT. It yields the protein CSASPGSGNTIYF.

This clonotype was recorded a few times. V usage is TRBV10-3 and J usage is TRBJ2-1; 10 bases are shared with TRBD2. This CDR3 comprises 13 residues. Looked up from germline, CDR1 is ENHRY and CDR2 is SYGVKD. J lost 5 bases, V lost 7 bases, and 2 bases had no gene match. The CDR3, as DNA: TGTGCCATCACCGGACTAGCGGACAATGAGCAGTTCTTC. Protein product: CAITGLADNEQFF.

This clonotype was detected only a few times. DNA for the CDR3: TGTGCCACCAGCAGAGTCCGGGGCCTGAACACTGAAGCTTTCTTT. It specifies CATSRVRGLNTEAFF. The chain uses TRBV15 and TRBJ1-1; possible D gene TRBD1, 5 bases. This CDR3 comprises 15 residues. Germline V gives CDR1 LNHNV, CDR2 YYDKDF (reference sequence). V lost 1 base and J 0 bases, leaving 9 bases between the germline ends.

This chain connects TRBV11-2 to TRBJ1-1; D perhaps matches TRBD1 (5 bases). This CDR3 has 13 amino acids. CDR1 is SGHAT, CDR2 FQNNGV, per germline. V gave up 1 base and J gave up 7 bases, with 10 bases separating them. DNA of the CDR3: TGTGCCAGCAGCTTAGGGAACCAGGGTGAAGCTTTCTTT. Protein sequence: CASSLGNQGEAFF.